Listed below are T cell receptor beta chains from one sample, sequenced in a study of cytomegalovirus exposure and HLA in healthy donors. The table came from immunoSEQ multiplex PCR; TCRdb's copy has only in-frame clones and leaves some out. The data show more than 60,000 clones, more than 60% seen once. The sequenced sample was PBMCs. These receptors were collected from a woman aged 25 to 45 in good health and CMV-seronegative. CDR3s include the opening cysteine and the closing phenylalanine or tryptophan. The order of the fields is V gene, D gene, J gene, CDR3 protein. A D gene is named only where the DNA matches it firmly.

>TRBV11-3|.|TRBJ2-6
CASSLIGSGANVLTF
>TRBV5-1|.|TRBJ2-7
CASSLGGGGYEQYF
>TRBV7-8|.|TRBJ2-3
CASSFVTDTQYF
>TRBV11-2|.|TRBJ1-6
CASSSNQGINSPLHF
>TRBV2|.|TRBJ1-5
CASNEGGQGGQPQHF
>TRBV25-1|TRBD2|TRBJ2-2
CASSSGGAGELFF
>TRBV27|TRBD1|TRBJ1-5
CASSLTGGNQPQHF
>TRBV11-2|.|TRBJ1-1
CASTWEGANTEAFF
>TRBV25-1|TRBD1|TRBJ2-2
CASSDLGTGGANTGELFF
>TRBV2|TRBD1|TRBJ2-1
CASRVSGTVQFF
>TRBV7-2|.|TRBJ1-5
CASSLGAASRNQPQHF
>TRBV5-1|.|TRBJ1-1
CASSPTRQINTEAFF
>TRBV5-1|.|TRBJ1-1
CASSMTANTEAFF
>TRBV7-3|.|TRBJ2-5
CASQQETQYF
>TRBV6-5|TRBD2|TRBJ2-2
CASSSAGANTGELFF
>TRBV30|.|TRBJ1-3
CAWSLSGNTIYF
>TRBV7-2|.|TRBJ1-2
CASSLGEAFYGYTF
>TRBV2|.|TRBJ1-5
CASSEGGLSNQPQHF
>TRBV5-1|.|TRBJ2-5
CASSLFFGGRAQETQYF
>TRBV7-9|TRBD2|TRBJ2-1
CASSFRSGGPNEQFF
>TRBV18|TRBD1|TRBJ1-2
CASSPLGQGAIYGYTF
>TRBV7-2|.|TRBJ2-5
CASSSRRQSQGETQYF
>TRBV7-2|.|TRBJ2-1
CASSSTAAYNEQFF
>TRBV21-1|.|TRBJ2-3
CASPQGASSTDTQYF
>TRBV11-1|TRBD2|TRBJ2-1
CASSSQTSGSRNEQFF
>TRBV6-5|TRBD1|TRBJ1-1
CASRRGLNTEAFF
>TRBV4-1|TRBD1|TRBJ1-2
CASSQFIDRVYGYTF
>TRBV2|.|TRBJ2-7
CASSDPLSYEQYF
>TRBV9|.|TRBJ2-1
CASSVEEYNEQFF
>TRBV18|TRBD1|TRBJ1-1
CASSRDRESGEAFF
>TRBV6-5|.|TRBJ2-1
CASSPDLSPYNEQFF
>TRBV7-9|TRBD1|TRBJ1-1
CASSLIKDVHTGAEAFF
>TRBV25-1|.|TRBJ1-5
CASSESLRQGNQPQHF
>TRBV5-6|.|TRBJ2-4
CASSSSRGAPDIQYF
>TRBV6-6|.|TRBJ1-2
CASSYGQTSGYGYTF
>TRBV6-5|.|TRBJ1-1
CASRLRGWTEAFF
>TRBV4-3|TRBD2|TRBJ2-5
CASSQDLSGGPSEETQYF
>TRBV2|TRBD1|TRBJ2-1
CASRPGQALSSYNEQFF
>TRBV11-2|.|TRBJ2-7
CASSSAVQDSSYEQYF
>TRBV6-5|TRBD1|TRBJ1-5
CASSSRNDRGNQPQHF
>TRBV29-1|.|TRBJ1-1
CSARGLNTEAFF
>TRBV5-5|.|TRBJ2-5
CASSWSIGQPQETQYF
>TRBV27|.|TRBJ1-5
CASSAGDPNQPQHF
>TRBV5-1|.|TRBJ1-1
CASSLGGAGAFF
>TRBV30|.|TRBJ1-3
CAWTGVRNTIYF
>TRBV10-3|.|TRBJ2-7
CAISEEASYEQYF
>TRBV5-6|TRBD1|TRBJ1-2
CASSRLQGAKANYGYTF
>TRBV19|TRBD1|TRBJ2-5
CASRPPGQATVQYF
>TRBV4-3|.|TRBJ1-4
CASSQEEGYEKLFF
>TRBV4-1|TRBD1|TRBJ2-5
CASSPRDSGGETQYF
>TRBV11-2|TRBD2|TRBJ2-3
CASSLGGTSGTDTQYF
>TRBV19|.|TRBJ2-5
CASSISRPGGSGETQYF
>TRBV18|.|TRBJ1-5
CASSQGPTYDQPQHF
>TRBV9|TRBD1|TRBJ2-1
CASNGKGQDWREQFF